The T cell receptor beta chain described here comes from a study of blood T cell repertoires in COVID-19. Only a few counts were recorded for this clone. The V and J ends lost 3 bases and 6 bases respectively, with 12 bases between them. CDR3 length: 14 residues. Germline values: CDR1 SNHLY, CDR2 FYNNEI. The protocol was immunoSEQ multiplex PCR, while the TCRdb copy is restricted to in-frame clones and leaves out a portion. The data show approximately 210,000 clones, 88% seen once. This chain joins TRBV2 and TRBJ1-5; D gene uncertain. Sequencing was carried out using peripheral blood. This TCR derives from a human donor in a cohort sampled during active COVID-19. The CDR3 DNA follows: TGTGCCAGCAGTGATAAATCCGTTAGTCAGCCCCAGCATTTT. It is translated as CASSDKSVSQPQHF. Using reference TRBV2 and TRBJ1-5 for the parts outside the CDR3, the full variable domain is EPEVTQTPSHQVTQMGQEVILRCVPISNHLYFYWYRQILGQKVEFLVSFYNNEISEKSEIFDDQFSVERPDGSNFTLKIRSTKLEDSAMYFCASSDKSVSQPQHFGDGTRLSIL.